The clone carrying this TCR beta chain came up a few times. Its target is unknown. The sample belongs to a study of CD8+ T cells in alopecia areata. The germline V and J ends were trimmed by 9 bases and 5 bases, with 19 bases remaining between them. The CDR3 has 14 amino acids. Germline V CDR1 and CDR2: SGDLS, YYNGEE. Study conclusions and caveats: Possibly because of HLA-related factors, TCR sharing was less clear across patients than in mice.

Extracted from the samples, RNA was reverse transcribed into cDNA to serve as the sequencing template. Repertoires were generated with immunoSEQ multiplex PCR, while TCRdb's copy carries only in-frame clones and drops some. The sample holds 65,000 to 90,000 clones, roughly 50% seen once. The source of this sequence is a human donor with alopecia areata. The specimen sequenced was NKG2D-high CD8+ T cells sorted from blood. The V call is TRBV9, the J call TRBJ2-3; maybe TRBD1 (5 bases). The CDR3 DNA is TGTGCCACCTCAGGGTTCCCACAAGGAGATACGCAGTATTTT. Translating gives CATSGFPQGDTQYF.